One sample yielded the 14 T cell receptor beta chains listed below, sequenced in a study of cytomegalovirus exposure and HLA in healthy donors (dated by TCRdb to 2016 to 2017). Library construction relied on the immunoSEQ multiplex PCR assay. A mixture of 60 forward primers for TCR Vbeta segments and 13 reverse primers for TCR Jbeta segments was used in the multiplex PCR. TCRdb re-hosts the immuneACCESS table, in-frame sequences only. Its copies lack some clones; in the studies checked, an unresolved V gene accounts for under half of them, and the cause for the rest is not known. For this sample the table gives 150,000 or so clones, of which roughly 80% were detected only once. The ten largest clones take up around 1.5% of the sample. Source material: PBMCs. The receptors derive from a female donor in good health and CMV-seronegative.

The genes are TRBV27 and TRBJ1-1, with a possible D match to TRBD1 (5 bases). Trimming removed 5 bases at V and 1 base at J, with 17 bases between. CDR1 is MNHEY and CDR2 is SMNVEV in the germline V gene (reference sequence). This CDR3 has 16 amino acids. The CDR3 nucleotides are TGTGCCAGCAGTCCCGGGGGGGGGAGGAGGAACACTGAAGCTTTCTTT. Its protein is CASSPGGGRRNTEAFF.

This clone has a handful of counts. The genes are TRBV6-1 and TRBJ2-2, with 7 bases identical to TRBD2. Germline CDR1 and CDR2: MNHNS and SASEGT. The CDR3 contains 16 residues. The trim removed 3 bases at V and 5 bases at J, leaving 9 bases unmatched. CDR3 protein: CASSDPWGGNTGELFF. The CDR3 DNA reads as TGTGCCAGCAGTGACCCTTGGGGAGGGAATACCGGGGAGCTGTTTTTT.

The chain links TRBV7-2 to TRBJ1-6, with no clear D. Deletions cut 5 bases from V and 4 bases from J, with 3 bases between. Germline lookup yields CDR1 SGHTA and CDR2 FQGNSA. This CDR3 comprises 12 residues. This CDR3 is CASSQYNSPLHF. The CDR3 nucleotides are TGTGCCAGCAGCCAGTATAATTCACCCCTCCACTTT.

The chain combines TRBV9 with TRBJ2-1, with 11 bases aligning to TRBD2. Germline V lookup: CDR1 SGDLS, CDR2 YYNGEE. The ends lost 4 bases at V and 4 bases at J; junction bases unmatched: 4. The CDR3 has 15 residues. The CDR3 bases are TGTGCCAGCAGCCTCTTAGCGGGAGGGTACAATGAGCAGTTCTTC. It encodes CASSLLAGGYNEQFF.

This clone has a handful of counts. J is TRBJ1-1 and V is TRBV5-6; no reliable D call. The V gene lost 0 bases and the J gene lost 5 bases, with 5 bases spanning the gap. CDR3 length equals 12 residues. The germline V gene encodes CDR1 SGHDT and CDR2 YYEEEE. This CDR3 reads CASSLVATEAFF. The DNA of the CDR3 is TGTGCCAGCAGCTTGGTTGCGACTGAAGCTTTCTTT.

This CDR3 reads CASSAGATHSNQPQHF. CDR3 nucleotide sequence: TGTGCCAGCAGTGCTGGGGCCACCCATAGCAATCAGCCCCAGCATTTT. The genes are TRBV2 and TRBJ1-5; D possibly corresponds to TRBD1 (5 bases). V dropped 4 bases and J dropped 0 bases, with 13 bases sitting between them. The germline V gene has CDR1 SNHLY and CDR2 FYNNEI. This CDR3 has 16 amino acids.

This chain connects TRBV7-6 to TRBJ2-3, with 8 bases aligning to TRBD1. The CDR3 contains 16 residues. The V segment lost 6 bases and the J segment 3 bases; nucleotides outside the gene matches: 11. CDR1 is SGHVS and CDR2 is FNYEAQ in the germline V gene. The CDR3 is CASSQGAGRGTDTQYF. The CDR3 bases are TGTGCCAGCAGTCAGGGGGCGGGCAGGGGGACAGATACGCAGTATTTT.

The genes are TRBV28 and TRBJ2-1; TRBD2 agrees at 12 bases. The CDR3 extends over 15 amino acids. V was clipped by 7 bases and J by 2 bases; unmatched bases: 3. Germline CDR1 is MDHEN and CDR2 is SYDVKM. CDR3 residues: CASNLAGGAYNEQFF. CDR3 in DNA: TGTGCCAGCAATCTAGCGGGGGGGGCCTACAATGAGCAGTTCTTC. Full variable domain (rest looked up from reference TRBV28 and TRBJ2-1): DVKVTQSSRYLVKRTGEKVFLECVQDMDHENMFWYRQDPGLGLRLIYFSYDVKMKEKGDIPEGYSVSREKKERFSLILESASTNQTSMYLCASNLAGGAYNEQFFGPGTRLTVL.

The chain joins TRBV7-9 to TRBJ2-2; D is possibly TRBD2 (5 bases). Germline CDR1 SEHNR, CDR2 FQNEAQ (reference sequence). The CDR3 has 14 amino acids. The V gene lost 0 bases and the J gene lost 9 bases, with 11 bases spanning the gap. The CDR3 nucleotides are TGTGCCAGCAGCTTAGCGGACCCCGGGAGGGAGCTGTTTTTT. Translation: CASSLADPGRELFF.

The CDR3 coding sequence is TGTGCCATACGACAGGGGAGCCCACAAGAGACCCAGTACTTC. Amino acid sequence: CAIRQGSPQETQYF. This chain uses TRBV2 with TRBJ2-5; 8 bases line up with TRBD1. This CDR3 has 14 residues. V was pared by 10 bases and J by 2 bases, with 9 bases of the junction left unmatched. In germline, CDR1 is SNHLY, CDR2 FYNNEI.

The V and J genes are TRBV2 and TRBJ1-2; 7 bases are a match to TRBD1. The CDR3 loop spans 13 amino acids. Germline CDR1 and CDR2: SNHLY and FYNNEI. The trim removed 6 bases at V and 4 bases at J, leaving 5 bases unmatched. The CDR3 loop is CASSAGQSYGYTF. CDR3 nucleotides: TGTGCCAGCAGCGCGGGACAGTCCTATGGCTACACCTTC.

The rearrangement uses TRBV14 and TRBJ1-1; possibly TRBD1 for D (5 bases). The CDR3 runs 14 residues. V shed 3 bases and J shed 6 bases, with 14 bases lying between them. Germline CDR1 is SGHDN and CDR2 is FVKESK. In DNA, the CDR3 is TGTGCCAGCAGCCATCTAGGGAGGGGAGCTGAAGCTTTCTTT. It translates to CASSHLGRGAEAFF. The whole variable domain, remainder taken from reference TRBV14 and TRBJ1-1, is EAGVTQFPSHSVIEKGQTVTLRCDPISGHDNLYWYRRVMGKEIKFLLHFVKESKQDESGMPNNRFLAERTGGTYSTLKVQPAELEDSGVYFCASSHLGRGAEAFFGQGTRLTVV.

CDR3 loop: CAWTPRLIGFTF. For the CDR3, the DNA is TGTGCCTGGACCCCGCGACTCATCGGTTTTACCTTC. V usage is TRBV30 and J usage is TRBJ1-2; D gene ambiguous. This CDR3 has 12 amino acids. Germline CDR1 is GTSNPN and CDR2 is SVGIG (reference sequence). V dropped 4 bases and J dropped 14 bases, with 20 bases sitting between them.

V usage is TRBV6-1 and J usage is TRBJ2-2; D is unresolved. The ends were cut back, 3 bases at V and 7 bases at J, with 15 bases in the middle. This CDR3 is built from 15 residues. The germline V gene has CDR1 MNHNS and CDR2 SASEGT. The DNA for the CDR3 is TGTGCCAGCAGTGATGTTCAAAGCCTCGGCGGGGAGCTGTTTTTT. Its protein product is CASSDVQSLGGELFF.